These T cell receptor beta chains were read from a single sample in a study of blood T cell repertoires in COVID-19. Libraries were prepared by immunoSEQ multiplex PCR; TCRdb keeps only in-frame clonotypes and omits some of them. Here the sample spans 65,000 to 75,000 clones, roughly four fifths being singletons. The source material was peripheral blood. The receptor source for this set is a woman aged 55-75 years with acute or convalescent COVID-19. Each CDR3 is given without its conserved first and last residue. Rows may omit the clone size; those that give it use once, few, many or a size class.

TRBV18	once	ASSPSAGAGTTDTQY
TRBV7-8	.	ASSLTRGGIHEQF
TRBV4-1	.	ASSQEGRGWDGYT
TRBV24-1	.	ATSDPGRGHSYNEQF
TRBV2	.	ASSGTGGEKLF
TRBV6-5	.	ARGGTGYRNTIY
TRBV9	.	ASSEDGTDTIGEEKKLF
TRBV20-1	.	SASGESDTQY
TRBV18	.	ASSPLGTGGTGANVLT
TRBV5-1	.	ASSLGTGNYGYT
TRBV13	.	ASSDQGSGYT
TRBV18	.	ASSPPAGSSVEQY
TRBV19	.	ASSIPSGANVLT
TRBV19	few	ASSITGTGTEAF
TRBV5-1	few	ASSANPGTGLSYEQY
TRBV6-5	.	ASRIQGANTEAF
TRBV6-6	.	ASSRSSNGQADQPQH
TRBV7-3	.	ASSLTTSSYEQY